The source of this T cell receptor (beta chain) is a study of human T cells and chemical hapten exposure. Time point specified: pre-sensitization, week 0. Indicated treatment: therapeutic diphenylcyclopropenone sensitization with weekly scalp DPC. Study processing details: The number of TCRs in each sample had a median of roughly 100,000 and spanned about 20,000 to 700,000. TCRdb reanalysed the RACE reads using MiXCR and keeps one entry per CDR3 protein. The V and J calls were not made by the authors but by TCRdb's processing. The sample has around 180,000 distinct CDR3 sequences; around 30% are singletons. CDR1 is SGHTA, CDR2 FQGNSA, per germline. CDR3 length equals 13 residues. V shed 2 bases and J shed 10 bases, with 11 bases lying between them. This clonotype was found a few times.

This chain uses TRBV7-2 with TRBJ2-2; D gene unclear. The material was whole blood, obtained in connection with sensitization to the hapten diphenylcyclopropenone (DPC). The sequence came from a woman between 25 and 40 years old with alopecia areata. Some clones in this sample may be carry-over from other donors' samples. Here the CDR3 reads CASSLYTLPELFF. The CDR3 DNA reads as TGTGCCAGCAGCTTATACACCCTCCCGGAGCTGTTTTTT.